This T cell receptor (beta chain) was profiled in a study of cytomegalovirus exposure and HLA in healthy donors. A note on this clone: Its matching antigen is unknown.

Per germline, CDR1 MNHNY and CDR2 SVGAGI (reference sequence). The ends lost 5 bases at V and 13 bases at J; junction bases unmatched: 7. The CDR3 totals 12 residues. Sequenced by immunoSEQ multiplex PCR; TCRdb stores in-frame clones only, minus some. The table shows 82,000 or so clones, with roughly 96% occurring only once. Study-wide findings and caveats: A classifier reportedly called cytomegalovirus status with high sensitivity and specificity. For most TCR sequences rarity was the rule, although some public TCRs occurred in many donors. A subsequent analysis found that TCR clusters from the first cohort also tended to co-occur in the 120 or so validation repertoires, with about 94% of cluster scores above 0. The study recorded fewer than 200 TCR beta chains that were cytomegalovirus-associated.

This chain joins TRBV6-6 and TRBJ2-1; 8 nucleotides line up with TRBD1. This receptor was identified in a woman between 18 and 29 years old in good health and CMV-seronegative. Source material: PBMCs. CDR3 coding DNA: TGTGCCAGCAGTCAACAGGGGGGACTCCAGTTCTTC. Residues: CASSQQGGLQFF.